The rows below give T cell receptor beta chains drawn from one sample of a study of cytomegalovirus exposure and HLA in healthy donors. Sequencing used immunoSEQ multiplex PCR; TCRdb keeps in-frame clones, though not all of them. The data hold more than 150,000 clones, with over 80% observed a single time. The sequenced sample was PBMCs. All receptors derive from a man aged 40-49 years in good health and CMV-seropositive. CDR3s include the opening cysteine and the closing phenylalanine or tryptophan. Fields, in order: J gene, D gene, clone size, V gene, CDR3 DNA, CDR3 protein. The D gene is left open where the match is weak. A clone size is listed for some rows: how often the clone was seen (once, few, many), or a class if it is expanded.

J gene: TRBJ1-1; D gene: -; clone size: once; V gene: TRBV7-2; CDR3 DNA: TGTGCCACCGAGGTCCCGATGAACACTGAAGCTTTCTTT; CDR3 protein: CATEVPMNTEAFF
J gene: TRBJ1-5; D gene: -; clone size: -; V gene: TRBV19; CDR3 DNA: TGTGCCAGTAGTATAGACCTAGAGGACATTAGCAATCAGCCCCAGCATTTT; CDR3 protein: CASSIDLEDISNQPQHF
J gene: TRBJ1-1; D gene: TRBD1; clone size: -; V gene: TRBV2; CDR3 DNA: TGTGCCAGCAATAACAGGGGGCGAGGGGACACTGAAGCTTTCTTT; CDR3 protein: CASNNRGRGDTEAFF
J gene: TRBJ2-3; D gene: -; clone size: -; V gene: TRBV5-1; CDR3 DNA: TGCGCCAGCAGCTTGGAGGGGACAACCGTCAGCACAGATACGCAGTATTTT; CDR3 protein: CASSLEGTTVSTDTQYF
J gene: TRBJ1-4; D gene: -; clone size: -; V gene: TRBV7-2; CDR3 DNA: TGTGCCAGCAGCTTAAACGGTCGGTTGCGGAGTGAAAAACTGTTTTTT; CDR3 protein: CASSLNGRLRSEKLFF
J gene: TRBJ2-1; D gene: TRBD2; clone size: -; V gene: TRBV7-9; CDR3 DNA: TGTGCCAGCAGAACTGGGACTAGCGGGGATGAGCAGTTCTTC; CDR3 protein: CASRTGTSGDEQFF
J gene: TRBJ2-7; D gene: TRBD1; clone size: once; V gene: TRBV27; CDR3 DNA: TGTGCCAGCAGTTTATCGGGACAGGGGAACTCCTACGAGCAGTACTTC; CDR3 protein: CASSLSGQGNSYEQYF
J gene: TRBJ1-1; D gene: -; clone size: -; V gene: TRBV11-2; CDR3 DNA: TGTGCCTGCAGCCCCCACCGGGACAATGGGGTAGCTTTCTTT; CDR3 protein: CACSPHRDNGVAFF
J gene: TRBJ1-1; D gene: -; clone size: -; V gene: TRBV7-9; CDR3 DNA: TGTGCCAGCAGCTTAGGGCTGCTGATGAACACTGAAGCTTTCTTT; CDR3 protein: CASSLGLLMNTEAFF
J gene: TRBJ1-4; D gene: TRBD1; clone size: -; V gene: TRBV7-9; CDR3 DNA: TGTGCCAGCAGACCACTGCCGGGACAGAGTGCAACTAATGAAAAACTGTTTTTT; CDR3 protein: CASRPLPGQSATNEKLFF
J gene: TRBJ2-3; D gene: TRBD2; clone size: -; V gene: TRBV9; CDR3 DNA: TGTGCCAGCAGCGTCCGAGTTTTGACTAGCGGGGGTTCAGATACGCAGTATTTT; CDR3 protein: CASSVRVLTSGGSDTQYF
J gene: TRBJ1-1; D gene: TRBD1; clone size: few; V gene: TRBV5-1; CDR3 DNA: TGCGCCAGCAGCTTCGACCGGGACAGGGGAGGTCGGGACACTGAAGCTTTCTTT; CDR3 protein: CASSFDRDRGGRDTEAFF
J gene: TRBJ2-3; D gene: -; clone size: -; V gene: TRBV19; CDR3 DNA: TGTGCCAGTAGTATAGATCAGGGGGATACGCAGTATTTT; CDR3 protein: CASSIDQGDTQYF
J gene: TRBJ1-1; D gene: -; clone size: -; V gene: TRBV9; CDR3 DNA: TGTGCCAGCAGCATCGGGTCGATGAACACTGAAGCTTTCTTT; CDR3 protein: CASSIGSMNTEAFF
J gene: TRBJ2-5; D gene: -; clone size: -; V gene: TRBV5-1; CDR3 DNA: TGCGCCAGCAGCTTGGCTAGAGGTACGGGGGAATACCAAGAGACCCAGTACTTC; CDR3 protein: CASSLARGTGEYQETQYF
J gene: TRBJ2-1; D gene: TRBD1; clone size: -; V gene: TRBV5-1; CDR3 DNA: TGCGCCAGCAGCTTGGGAGCAGGGGGTGGCAATGAGCAGTTCTTC; CDR3 protein: CASSLGAGGGNEQFF
J gene: TRBJ2-3; D gene: -; clone size: -; V gene: TRBV5-1; CDR3 DNA: TGCGCCAGCAGCTGGGGAAAGCGGAGCACAGATACGCAGTATTTT; CDR3 protein: CASSWGKRSTDTQYF